Listed below are T cell receptor beta chains from one sample, sequenced in a study of blood T cell repertoires in COVID-19. Assay: immunoSEQ multiplex PCR; the TCRdb copy retains only in-frame clones and omits some. The table includes about 310,000 clones, about nine tenths detected once. Sequencing was carried out using peripheral blood. These TCRs come from a man aged 50 to 60 with active or convalescent COVID-19. The conserved cysteine and the conserved F or W are not part of the CDR3 here. The D gene is left open where the match is weak.

TRBJ2-1	TRBV7-2	TRBD1	ASSLRGLGSYNEQF
TRBJ1-2	TRBV6-4	-	ASSDSPAGNYGYT
TRBJ1-6	TRBV28	-	ASTARGGYNSPLH
TRBJ1-2	TRBV5-1	-	ASSLSGVDYGYT
TRBJ1-1	TRBV6-1	-	ASSEYGEAEAF
TRBJ1-5	TRBV28	-	ASSQIGGAKQPQH
TRBJ2-5	TRBV19	-	ASSIAQVFQETQY
TRBJ1-6	TRBV9	-	ASSAPQGPNSPLH
TRBJ1-1	TRBV18	-	ASSPEMNTEAF
TRBJ2-1	TRBV18	TRBD1	ASSPLGQLPNEQF
TRBJ2-2	TRBV7-3	-	ASSLMSGSGELF
TRBJ2-2	TRBV7-3	-	ASSPGQNTGELF
TRBJ1-1	TRBV5-1	-	ASTPQVLEGTEAF
TRBJ2-5	TRBV6-5	-	ASSYGPTQY
TRBJ2-7	TRBV6-6	TRBD2	ASRFLAGPSYEQY
TRBJ2-7	TRBV2	-	ASRATGSGEQY
TRBJ2-7	TRBV5-1	-	ASSLGQGSEQY
TRBJ2-7	TRBV5-1	TRBD1	ASSPGQGPTSFSYEQY
TRBJ2-6	TRBV7-2	-	ASSKGVSSGANVLT
TRBJ1-5	TRBV18	-	ASSPQQANQPQH
TRBJ2-7	TRBV9	-	ASSISGTETYEQY
TRBJ1-5	TRBV24-1	-	ATSDRGLNQPQH
TRBJ1-4	TRBV27	-	ASSSREKLF
TRBJ2-1	TRBV5-1	TRBD2	ASSFFSGLAGAQMNEQF
TRBJ1-5	TRBV7-2	TRBD1	ASSQDRGENQPQH
TRBJ2-7	TRBV19	-	ASNVGAENYEQY
TRBJ2-1	TRBV28	-	ASSLIGAFGNNEQF
TRBJ2-1	TRBV10-3	TRBD1	AIREDRDRDLPLWNEQF
TRBJ1-1	TRBV4-1	-	ASSLRDKPFKTEAF
TRBJ2-7	TRBV5-6	-	ASSRQDAQY
TRBJ2-2	TRBV7-8	TRBD1	ASSLGEGTGVKLF
TRBJ1-3	TRBV7-2	-	ASSPISAGSGNTIY
TRBJ1-2	TRBV9	-	ASSVQTGNYGYT
TRBJ2-2	TRBV27	TRBD1	ASSTRGPANTGELF
TRBJ2-1	TRBV10-3	TRBD2	AISELASEQF
TRBJ1-5	TRBV5-6	TRBD1	ASSFRGLGNQPQH
TRBJ1-1	TRBV18	-	ASSPGGHQNTEAF
TRBJ1-6	TRBV6-4	TRBD1	ASSESGGISPLH
TRBJ2-7	TRBV5-1	-	ASSLVPRGSEQY
TRBJ2-1	TRBV5-5	-	ASSLARGNEQF
TRBJ1-5	TRBV5-6	TRBD1	ASSSQGGAQH
TRBJ1-2	TRBV7-8	-	ASSLAPRGQLRGLNYGYT
TRBJ2-7	TRBV23-1	TRBD1	ASSQSMGQTGYEQY
TRBJ1-1	TRBV27	TRBD1	ASRPDRGYTEAF
TRBJ1-6	TRBV7-9	-	ASSSGNSPLH
TRBJ1-5	TRBV28	-	ASSPPGLRVGQPQH
TRBJ2-5	TRBV12-5	TRBD2	ASGYLEWRTGLAGVKETQY
TRBJ1-3	TRBV30	-	AWSAGERRGNTIY
TRBJ1-2	TRBV7-2	TRBD1	ASSLNTGTGVGYT
TRBJ2-3	TRBV29-1	-	SVEELVAGDTQY
TRBJ1-1	TRBV7-9	-	ASSIRQADGTEAF
TRBJ1-5	TRBV7-2	-	ASSLTPLARGNQPQH
TRBJ1-4	TRBV10-1	-	ASSEQQGEKLF